This TCR beta chain was obtained from a study of identical twins. Findings of the study overall: Partly confounded zero-insertion analyses could result from invariant MAIT and iNKT cells. Memory repertoires lacked the insertion deficit that abundant cord blood beta clonotypes showed.

Note on this clonotype: The antigen is unknown.

A template switching step contributed a universal primer site, while unique molecular identifiers were present in the cDNA. In TCRdb, the 5' RACE reads were re-called with MiXCR into one record per CDR3 protein. Of 200,000 to 250,000 distinct CDR3 sequences detected, around 7% appear once; the ten largest clones hold 3.6%. Germline V gene data show CDR1 as MDHEN and CDR2 as SYDVKM. The V end lost 2 bases, the J end lost 10 bases, and 12 bases lay between the germline ends. The CDR3 consists of 14 residues. This sample was also put to use in a study of yellow fever vaccine responses in identical twins. That report notes: Twins' T cell vaccine responses reportedly looked partly convergent, partly personalized.

Sequenced: memory (CD45RO+) T cells sorted from blood. The TCR comes from a woman aged 18 to 35 in good health. The chain combines TRBV28 with TRBJ1-6; D uncertain. The CDR3, as DNA: TGTGCCAGCAGTTTAGTGGGGTTTTGGTCACCCCTCCACTTT. Protein sequence: CASSLVGFWSPLHF. Together with reference TRBV28 and TRBJ1-6, the CDR3 gives the full variable domain: DVKVTQSSRYLVKRTGEKVFLECVQDMDHENMFWYRQDPGLGLRLIYFSYDVKMKEKGDIPEGYSVSREKKERFSLILESASTNQTSMYLCASSLVGFWSPLHFGNGTRLTVT.